The 21 T cell receptor beta chains in this list originate from one sample, sequenced in a study of early stage breast cancer tumors. TCRdb keeps only in-frame clones here, not all; method: immunoSEQ multiplex PCR. The sample has tens of thousands of clones, about 78% seen once. Source material: blood. These receptors were collected from a person aged 45-60 years with breast cancer.

V gene TRBV11-2 combines with J gene TRBJ2-5, with unresolved D. Looked up from germline, CDR1 is SGHAT and CDR2 is FQNNGV. This CDR3 comprises 12 residues. Trimming pared 3 bases from V and 5 bases from J, leaving 7 bases between. The chain's CDR3 is CASSLYSETQYF. The DNA of the CDR3 is TGTGCCAGCAGCTTGTATTCCGAGACCCAGTACTTC. The full variable domain, rest sourced from reference TRBV11-2 and TRBJ2-5, is EAGVAQSPRYKIIEKRQSVAFWCNPISGHATLYWYQQILGQGPKLLIQFQNNGVVDDSQLPKDRFSAERLKGVDSTLKIQPAKLEDSAVYLCASSLYSETQYFGPGTRLLVL.

V usage is TRBV27 and J usage is TRBJ2-7; weak D call: TRBD2 (5 bases). Per germline, CDR1 MNHEY and CDR2 SMNVEV (reference sequence). Trimming took 5 bases from V and 1 from J, leaving 12 bases between them. The CDR3 sequence is 14 residues long. In DNA form, the CDR3 reads TGTGCCAGCAGTCCTGGACTGAAATCCTACGAGCAGTACGTC. Its translation is CASSPGLKSYEQYV.

V usage is TRBV18 and J usage is TRBJ1-4; 8 bases agree with TRBD1. The CDR3 is 14 residues long. Germline V lookup: CDR1 KGHSH, CDR2 LQKENI. V dropped 3 bases and J dropped 6; count of bases not matched to a gene: 3. This CDR3 is CASSPTGQDEKLFF. DNA for the CDR3: TGTGCCAGCTCACCGACGGGACAGGATGAAAAACTGTTTTTT.

CDR3 sequence (DNA): TGCGCCAGCAGCCAGGGGGGCGGGAACTACAATGAGCAGTTCTTC. It is translated as CASSQGGGNYNEQFF. The gene calls are TRBV5-1 and TRBJ2-1, with D possibly being TRBD1 (7 bases). V dropped 4 bases and J dropped 3 bases, with 14 bases sitting between them. The CDR3 contains 15 residues. CDR1 and CDR2 (germline): SGHRS, YFSETQ.

This clone was counted a few times. This chain links TRBV7-3 with TRBJ2-7, with 8 bases lining up with TRBD2. Germline assignment: CDR1 SGHTA and CDR2 FQGTGA. The V gene end was trimmed by 5 bases and the J gene end by 6 bases; junction bases not matched to a gene: 9. This CDR3 has 14 amino acids. In nucleotides, the CDR3 is TGTGCCAGCAGCCAATCGGGACTAGGGGGCGAGCAGTACTTC. Protein: CASSQSGLGGEQYF.

The rearrangement uses TRBV5-5 and TRBJ2-7; D might be TRBD1 (6 bases). This CDR3 spans 15 amino acids. V lost 2 bases, J lost 5 bases, and 17 bases lay in between. The germline CDR1 and CDR2 sequences are SGHKS and YYEKEE (reference sequence). The CDR3 nucleotides read TGTGCCAGCAGCTTAATATGGCAGGGGCAGGACGAGCAGTACTTC. Translated: CASSLIWQGQDEQYF.

The chain carries TRBV20-1 and TRBJ1-1; TRBD1 agrees at 8 bases. CDR1 DFQATT and CDR2 SNEGSKA come from the germline V gene (reference sequence). V was pared by 6 bases and J by 8 bases, with 5 bases of the junction left unmatched. This CDR3 region has 11 residues. The CDR3 is CSAPRDREAFF. CDR3 coding DNA: TGCAGTGCCCCCCGGGACAGGGAAGCTTTCTTT.

The chain joins TRBV4-2 to TRBJ2-5; D may be TRBD2 (5 bases). The CDR3 has 15 residues. The V end was cut by 3 bases, the J end by 4 bases, with 15 bases between. The germline V gene encodes CDR1 LGHNA and CDR2 YNFKEQ. The CDR3 DNA is TGTGCCAGCAGCCAGTCCCCGCCAGAGGGAGAGACCCAGTACTTC. It encodes CASSQSPPEGETQYF.

This clone rates as medium-sized (0.01 to 0.1%). J is TRBJ2-1 and V is TRBV7-2; a possible D gene is TRBD2 (5 bases). The length of the CDR3 is 16 residues. Germline values: CDR1 SGHTA, CDR2 FQGNSA. The germline V and J ends were trimmed by 2 bases and 4 bases, with 15 bases remaining between them. The CDR3 is CASSLSRERLYNEQFF. The CDR3 nucleotides read TGTGCCAGCAGCTTAAGTAGGGAGAGGTTGTACAATGAGCAGTTCTTC. Complete variable domain (other parts from reference TRBV7-2 and TRBJ2-1): GAGVSQSPSNKVTEKGKDVELRCDPISGHTALYWYRQSLGQGLEFLIYFQGNSAPDKSGLPSDRFSAERTGGSVSTLTIQRTQQEDSAVYLCASSLSRERLYNEQFFGPGTRLTVL.

This clone came up a few times. Other DNA sequences in the same sample also yield this CDR3. CDR3 in DNA: TGTGCCAGCAGCGTAGCGGGCTACAATGAGCAGTTCTTC. This sequence encodes CASSVAGYNEQFF. The gene calls are TRBV9 and TRBJ2-1, with no clear D. Germline CDR1 SGDLS, CDR2 YYNGEE. The V end lost 0 bases, the J end lost 3 bases, and 4 bases lay between the germline ends. The CDR3 runs to 13 residues.

The chain links TRBV13 to TRBJ1-3; D is ambiguous. Trimming removed 1 base at V and 0 bases at J, with 7 bases between. Germline V gene lookup returns CDR1 PRHDT and CDR2 FYEKMQ (reference sequence). This CDR3 spans 15 amino acids. The DNA for the CDR3 is TGTGCCAGCAGCTTAGACAGCTCCTCTGGAAACACCATATATTTT. Translation gives CASSLDSSSGNTIYF.

The rearrangement joins TRBV23-1 to TRBJ2-5, with TRBD2 matching 9 bases. TRBV23-1 counts as an open reading frame of uncertain function. The CDR3 spans 15 residues. V was pared by 8 bases and J by 4 bases, with 11 bases of the junction left unmatched. This CDR3 is CASGGGEGPRETQYF. CDR3 nucleotides: TGCGCCAGCGGCGGGGGGGAGGGGCCCCGAGAGACCCAGTACTTC.

The chain employs TRBV4-1 and TRBJ2-4; 10 positions match TRBD1. The V segment lost 2 bases and the J segment 0 bases; nucleotides outside the gene matches: 16. There are 21 residues in the CDR3. The V gene's germline CDR1 is MGHRA and CDR2 YSYEKL. The CDR3 spells CASSQPGDRGRLPLAKNIQYF. CDR3 coding DNA: TGCGCCAGCAGCCAACCAGGGGACAGGGGTAGGTTACCTCTAGCCAAAAACATTCAGTACTTC.

The chain links TRBV27 to TRBJ1-2; D not certain. The CDR3 runs to 15 residues. Germline V CDR1 and CDR2: MNHEY, SMNVEV (reference sequence). Trimming left V 3 bases short and J 5 bases short, with 16 bases between. CDR3 in amino acids: CASSFGPPDVYGYTF. For the CDR3, the DNA is TGTGCCAGCAGTTTTGGGCCCCCAGACGTATATGGCTACACCTTC.

V gene TRBV19 combines with J gene TRBJ2-3; TRBD2 matches 8 bases. The CDR3 runs 17 residues. Germline CDR1 reads LNHDA; CDR2 reads SQIVND (reference sequence). V was pared by 5 bases and J by 4 bases, with 14 bases of the junction left unmatched. The CDR3 DNA follows: TGTGCCAGTAGTTTCTCCATCAGCGGGAGTCCCGCAGATACGCAGTATTTT. It translates to CASSFSISGSPADTQYF.

V gene TRBV11-2 combines with J gene TRBJ2-1; D is unresolved. CDR3 length: 13 amino acids. The germline V gene encodes CDR1 SGHAT and CDR2 FQNNGV. The V and J ends lost 1 base and 8 bases respectively, with 9 bases between them. The DNA for the CDR3 is TGTGCCAGCAGCTTAGGGGCCCGCTATGAGCAGTTCTTC. It codes for CASSLGARYEQFF.

With regard to this clone: Sequence at one end of the junction differs from germline and may be a read error. This CDR3 is also generated by other DNA sequences in the sample. The rearrangement uses TRBV18 and TRBJ1-2; D might be TRBD1 (6 bases). CDR1 is KGHSH and CDR2 is LQKENI in the germline V gene. There are 15 residues in the CDR3. Written as DNA, the CDR3 is TGTGCTAGCTCACCATCAGACCGGACAGCCTATGGCTACACCTTC. The encoded protein is CASSPSDRTAYGYTF.

The chain recombines TRBV11-1 with TRBJ2-3, with 7 nucleotides matching TRBD1. V was pared by 5 bases and J by 1 base, with 3 bases of the junction left unmatched. CDR3 length: 14 amino acids. CDR1 and CDR2 from the germline V gene are SGHAT and FQDESV (reference sequence). The CDR3 loop is CASSQDRGTDTQYF. The DNA of the CDR3 is TGTGCCAGCAGCCAAGACAGGGGCACAGATACGCAGTATTTT.

The chain links TRBV9 to TRBJ2-4, with 8 bases fitting TRBD1. CDR1 is SGDLS, CDR2 YYNGEE, per germline. The CDR3 sequence is 14 residues long. V shed 4 bases, J shed 1 base, and the junction held 1 base outside the gene matches. CDR3 in DNA: TGTGCCAGCAGCAGGACAGGGGCCAAAAACATTCAGTACTTC. Translation gives CASSRTGAKNIQYF. Looking up the rest from reference TRBV9 and TRBJ2-4 gives the full variable domain: DSGVTQTPKHLITATGQRVTLRCSPRSGDLSVYWYQQSLDQGLQFLIQYYNGEERAKGNILERFSAQQFPDLHSELNLSSLELGDSALYFCASSRTGAKNIQYFGAGTRLSVL.

This sequence joins TRBV16 and TRBJ2-7, with 7 positions matching TRBD2. The CDR3 runs to 12 residues. V was pared by 4 bases and J by 5 bases, with 2 bases of the junction left unmatched. Germline V lookup: CDR1 KGHSY, CDR2 FQNENV. The CDR3 nucleotides read TGTGCCAGCAGCCCGGGGGGAGACGAGCAGTACTTC. Translation gives CASSPGGDEQYF.

The chain joins TRBV5-5 to TRBJ2-7; tentative D call: TRBD2 (6 bases). Germline V gives CDR1 SGHKS, CDR2 YYEKEE (reference sequence). Trimming removed 1 base at V and 1 base at J, with 24 bases between. The CDR3 covers 19 residues. CDR3 sequence reads: CASSLKGVGGGTISYEQYV. CDR3 bases: TGTGCCAGCAGCTTGAAGGGAGTGGGTGGGGGGACGATATCCTACGAGCAGTACGTC.